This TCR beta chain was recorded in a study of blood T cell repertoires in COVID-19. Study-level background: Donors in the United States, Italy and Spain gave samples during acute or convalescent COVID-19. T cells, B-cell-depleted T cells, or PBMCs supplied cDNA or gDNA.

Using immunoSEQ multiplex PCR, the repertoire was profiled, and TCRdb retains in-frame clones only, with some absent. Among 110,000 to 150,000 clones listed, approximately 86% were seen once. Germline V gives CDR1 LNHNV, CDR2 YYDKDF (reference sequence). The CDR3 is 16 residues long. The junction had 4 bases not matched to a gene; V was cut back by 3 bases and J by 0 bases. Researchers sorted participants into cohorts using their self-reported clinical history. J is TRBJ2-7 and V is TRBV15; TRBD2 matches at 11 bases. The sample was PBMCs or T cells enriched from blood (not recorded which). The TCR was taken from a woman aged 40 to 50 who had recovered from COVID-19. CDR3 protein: CATSRGLAEFSYEQYF. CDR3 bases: TGTGCCACCAGCAGGGGACTAGCGGAGTTCTCCTACGAGCAGTACTTC.